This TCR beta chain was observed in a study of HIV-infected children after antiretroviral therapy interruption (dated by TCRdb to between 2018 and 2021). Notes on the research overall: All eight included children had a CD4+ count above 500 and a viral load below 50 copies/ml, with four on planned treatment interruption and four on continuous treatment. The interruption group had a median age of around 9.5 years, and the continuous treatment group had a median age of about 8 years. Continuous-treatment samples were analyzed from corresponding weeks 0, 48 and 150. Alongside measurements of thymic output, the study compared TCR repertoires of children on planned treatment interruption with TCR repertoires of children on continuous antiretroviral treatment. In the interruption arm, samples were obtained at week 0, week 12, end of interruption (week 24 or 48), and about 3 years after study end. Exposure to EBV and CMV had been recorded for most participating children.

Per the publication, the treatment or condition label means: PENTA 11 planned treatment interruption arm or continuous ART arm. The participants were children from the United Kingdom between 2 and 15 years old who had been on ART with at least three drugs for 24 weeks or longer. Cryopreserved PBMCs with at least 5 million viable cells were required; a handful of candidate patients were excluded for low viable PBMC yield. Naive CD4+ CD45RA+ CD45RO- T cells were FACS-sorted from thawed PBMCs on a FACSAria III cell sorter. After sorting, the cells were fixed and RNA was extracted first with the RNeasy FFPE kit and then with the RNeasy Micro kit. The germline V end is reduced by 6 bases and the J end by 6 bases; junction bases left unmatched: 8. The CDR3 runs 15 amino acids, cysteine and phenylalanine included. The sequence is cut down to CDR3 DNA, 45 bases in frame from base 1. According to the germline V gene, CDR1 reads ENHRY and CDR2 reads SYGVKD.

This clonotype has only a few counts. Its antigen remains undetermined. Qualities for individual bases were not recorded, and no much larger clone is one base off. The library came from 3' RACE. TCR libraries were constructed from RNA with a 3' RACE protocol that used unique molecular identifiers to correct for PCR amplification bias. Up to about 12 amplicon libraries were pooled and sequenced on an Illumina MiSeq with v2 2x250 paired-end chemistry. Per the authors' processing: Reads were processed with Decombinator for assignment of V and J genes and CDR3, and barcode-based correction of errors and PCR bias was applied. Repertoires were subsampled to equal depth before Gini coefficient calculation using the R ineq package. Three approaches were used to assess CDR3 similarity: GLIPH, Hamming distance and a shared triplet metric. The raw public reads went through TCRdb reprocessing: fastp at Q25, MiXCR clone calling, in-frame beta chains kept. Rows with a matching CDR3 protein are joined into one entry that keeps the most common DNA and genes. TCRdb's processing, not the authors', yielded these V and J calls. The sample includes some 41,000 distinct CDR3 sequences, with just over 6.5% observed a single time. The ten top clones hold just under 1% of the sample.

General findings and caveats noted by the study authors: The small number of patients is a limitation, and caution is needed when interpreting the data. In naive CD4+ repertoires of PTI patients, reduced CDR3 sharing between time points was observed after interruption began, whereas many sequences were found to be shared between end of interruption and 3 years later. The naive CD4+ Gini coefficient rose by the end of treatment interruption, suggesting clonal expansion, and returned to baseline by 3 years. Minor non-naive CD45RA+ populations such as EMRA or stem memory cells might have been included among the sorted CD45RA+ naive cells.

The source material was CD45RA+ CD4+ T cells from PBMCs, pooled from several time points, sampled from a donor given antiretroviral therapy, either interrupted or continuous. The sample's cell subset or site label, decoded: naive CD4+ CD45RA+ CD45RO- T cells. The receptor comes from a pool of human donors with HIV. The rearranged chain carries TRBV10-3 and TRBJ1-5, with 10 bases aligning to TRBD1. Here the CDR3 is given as CAIRPGQGEGQPQHF. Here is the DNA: TGTGCCATCAGGCCTGGACAGGGGGAGGGTCAGCCCCAGCATTTT.